The clone carrying this T cell receptor (beta chain) was recorded at least ten times. Its specificity is not known. The data belong to a study of T cell repertoires in cytomegalovirus infection. At the level of the study: Matching HLA type and CMV infection were both indicated by public TCR beta signatures.

Study-wide results and limits: Cumulative public TCR beta family frequency identified CMV carriers with the relevant HLA. Clonotypes of TCR beta that were HLA-C-restricted and CMV-specific dominated the ex vivo response.

One entry per CDR3 protein results from TCRdb running MiXCR on the reads. There are about 360,000 distinct CDR3 sequences in the sample; about a third occur only once, and about 13% lies in the top ten. CDR1 and CDR2 (germline): MNHNS, SASEGT. The length of the CDR3 is 12 residues. The V gene lost 4 bases and the J gene lost 9 bases, with 10 bases spanning the gap. The clonotype comes from a human donor in good health (CMV status not recorded). Some clones in this sample may be carry-over from other donors' samples. The J gene is TRBJ2-1, the V gene TRBV6-1; a weak D match, TRBD2 (6 bases). The material sequenced was cultured PBMCs, taken from culture after CMV antigen stimulation. The CDR3 bases are TGTGCCAGCAGTGGGAGGGCCGGTGAGCAGTTCTTC. Protein: CASSGRAGEQFF.